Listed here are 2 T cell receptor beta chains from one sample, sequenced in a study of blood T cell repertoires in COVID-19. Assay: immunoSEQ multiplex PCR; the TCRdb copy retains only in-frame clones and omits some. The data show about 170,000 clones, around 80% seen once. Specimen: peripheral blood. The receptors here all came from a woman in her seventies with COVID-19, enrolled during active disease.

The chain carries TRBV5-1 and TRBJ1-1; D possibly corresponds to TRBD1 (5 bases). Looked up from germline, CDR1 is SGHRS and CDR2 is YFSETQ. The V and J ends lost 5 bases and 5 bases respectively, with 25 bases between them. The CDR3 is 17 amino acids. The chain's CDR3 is CASRQDSHRVVLTEAFF. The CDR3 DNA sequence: TGCGCCAGCAGACAAGACAGCCATCGGGTGGTTTTGACTGAAGCTTTCTTT.

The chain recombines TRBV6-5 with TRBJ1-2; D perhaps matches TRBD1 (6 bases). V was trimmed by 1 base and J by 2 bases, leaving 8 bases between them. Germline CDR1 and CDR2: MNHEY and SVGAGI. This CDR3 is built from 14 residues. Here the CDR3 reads CASSYWGQNYGYTF. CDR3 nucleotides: TGTGCCAGCAGTTACTGGGGACAAAACTATGGCTACACCTTC.